The sequence of this T cell receptor (beta chain) was determined in a study of Graves' ophthalmopathy and Graves' hyperthyroidism. Enrolled hyperthyroidism patients had a new diagnosis, a duration under 2 months, and an age of 18 to 65. Amplifying from RNA transcripts, the study obtained TCR beta CDR3 regions. Second-round multiplex PCR came after a first-round RT-PCR that employed HTBI primers. TCRdb itself ran the multiplex PCR reads through MiXCR, one entry per CDR3 protein. Here the sample spans a few hundred thousand distinct CDR3 sequences, about 18% being singletons. This clonotype appeared many times. Trimming took 3 bases from V and 1 from J; bases not matched to a gene: 8. Germline-derived CDR1 and CDR2 are LNHDA and SQIVND (reference sequence). This CDR3 region has 17 residues.

The sequenced sample consisted of peripheral blood. The clonotype comes from an adult woman with stable Graves' hyperthyroidism. The chain links TRBV19 to TRBJ2-7, with 11 bases identical to TRBD2. The CDR3 reads CASSISTSGSVSYEQYF. In DNA form, the CDR3 reads TGTGCCAGTAGTATCAGCACTAGCGGGAGTGTATCCTACGAGCAGTACTTC.